The source of this T cell receptor (beta chain) is a study of graft-versus-host responses after intestinal transplantation. In the study overall: Every one of the recipients received anti-thymocyte globulin induction and afterwards took tacrolimus and steroids for approximately three years.

The protocol was immunoSEQ multiplex PCR, while the TCRdb copy is restricted to in-frame clones and leaves out a portion. The sample has some 110,000 clones; just under 95% are singletons. Overall study results and limits: Levels of circulating GvH clones at their peak were associated with early post-transplant HvG declines. The study found high graft-versus-host to host-versus-graft clonal ratios in allografts of patients with graft-donor T cell macrochimerism.

In regard to this clone: The target antigen is unknown.

The TCR originated in a human donor who was the organ donor for an intestinal transplant. Sequenced material: unstimulated CD8+ T cells sorted from spleen or lymph node cells, taken before transplant.

In DNA, the CDR3 is TGTGCCAGCAGCGTAGGGGAGACAGGGTACAATGAGCAGTTCTTC. It specifies CASSVGETGYNEQFF. The genes are TRBV9 and TRBJ2-1; 7 bases match TRBD1. This CDR3 has 15 residues. The V segment lost 0 bases and the J segment 4 bases; nucleotides outside the gene matches: 4. The germline V gene has CDR1 SGDLS and CDR2 YYNGEE.